What follows describes a single T cell receptor beta chain. Sequencing was performed with immunoSEQ multiplex PCR; in TCRdb, only in-frame clones are kept and a portion is missing. The sample has about 74,000 clones; around 88% are singletons. Per the germline V gene, CDR1 is LNHDA and CDR2 is SQIVND (reference sequence). The CDR3 contains 16 residues. V gave up 1 base and J gave up 5 bases; unmatched junction bases: 10. The data belong to a study of blood T cell repertoires in COVID-19. Study-wide context: Samples came from the United States, Italy and Spain, spanning acute and convalescent COVID-19. Nucleic acid was either cDNA or gDNA, and it came from T cells, B-cell-depleted T cells, or PBMCs.

This clonotype was sampled from a woman older than 75 with acute or convalescent COVID-19. V is TRBV19 and J is TRBJ2-7; TRBD2 agrees at 8 bases. Sequencing input: peripheral blood. The CDR3 sequence: CASSIGVAGGRHEQYF. As DNA, the CDR3 is TGTGCCAGTAGTATAGGGGTGGCGGGAGGACGCCACGAGCAGTACTTC.